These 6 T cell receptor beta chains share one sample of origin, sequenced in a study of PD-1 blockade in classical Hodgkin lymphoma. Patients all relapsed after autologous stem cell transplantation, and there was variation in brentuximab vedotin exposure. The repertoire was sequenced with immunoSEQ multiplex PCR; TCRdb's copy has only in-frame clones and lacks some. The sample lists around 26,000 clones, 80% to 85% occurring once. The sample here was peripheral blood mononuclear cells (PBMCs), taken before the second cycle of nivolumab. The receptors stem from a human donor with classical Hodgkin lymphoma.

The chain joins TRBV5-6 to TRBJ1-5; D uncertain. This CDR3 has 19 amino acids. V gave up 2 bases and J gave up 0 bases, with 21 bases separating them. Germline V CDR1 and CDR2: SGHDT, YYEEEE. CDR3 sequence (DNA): TGTGCCAGCAGCTTAACCCGAGGGCATGGGCCCTATAGCAATCAGCCCCAGCATTTT. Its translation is CASSLTRGHGPYSNQPQHF.

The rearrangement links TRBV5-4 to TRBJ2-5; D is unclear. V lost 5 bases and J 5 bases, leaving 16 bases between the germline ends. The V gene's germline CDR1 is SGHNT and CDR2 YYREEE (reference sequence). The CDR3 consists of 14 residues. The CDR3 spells CASRDSITEETQYF. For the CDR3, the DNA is TGTGCCAGCAGAGACTCAATAACGGAGGAGACCCAGTACTTC.

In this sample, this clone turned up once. The CDR3, as DNA: TGTGCCAGCAGTTACCGAGGGTCCGGAAACACCATATATTTT. Amino acids: CASSYRGSGNTIYF. The chain couples TRBV6-5 to TRBJ1-3; D call uncertain. The CDR3 runs 14 residues. Per the germline V gene, CDR1 is MNHEY and CDR2 is SVGAGI. With 2 bases removed from V and 4 bases from J, the gap between germline ends came to 9 bases.

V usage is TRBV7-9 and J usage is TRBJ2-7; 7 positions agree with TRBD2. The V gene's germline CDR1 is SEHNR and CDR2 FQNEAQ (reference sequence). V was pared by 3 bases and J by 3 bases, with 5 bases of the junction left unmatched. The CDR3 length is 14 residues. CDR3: CASSFSGRDYEQYF. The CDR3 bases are TGTGCCAGCAGCTTCAGTGGGAGGGACTACGAGCAGTACTTC.

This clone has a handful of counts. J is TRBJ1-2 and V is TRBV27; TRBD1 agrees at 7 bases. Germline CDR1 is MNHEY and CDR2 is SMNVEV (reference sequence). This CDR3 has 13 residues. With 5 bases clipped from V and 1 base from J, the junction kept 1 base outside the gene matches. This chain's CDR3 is CASSRQGNYGYTF. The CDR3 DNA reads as TGTGCCAGCAGTAGACAGGGTAACTATGGCTACACCTTC.

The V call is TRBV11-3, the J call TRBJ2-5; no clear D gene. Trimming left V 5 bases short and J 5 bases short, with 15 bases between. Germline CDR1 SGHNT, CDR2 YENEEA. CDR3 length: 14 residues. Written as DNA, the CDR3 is TGTGCCAGCAGCGCTGGTTCGAGCTGGGAGACCCAGTACTTC. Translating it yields CASSAGSSWETQYF.